Below, 14 T cell receptor beta chains from the same sample are listed, as sequenced in a study of T cell repertoires in cytomegalovirus infection. TCRdb recomputed calls from the reads with MiXCR, one row per CDR3 protein. This repertoire shows around 190,000 distinct CDR3 sequences, 14% found once; its top ten account for 25% to 30%. The sample comprised PBMCs. These receptors were taken from a human donor in good health (CMV status not recorded). Some clones in this sample may be carry-over from other donors' samples.

Only a few counts were recorded for this clonotype. V gene TRBV14 combines with J gene TRBJ2-7; D is uncertain. The ends were cut back, 1 base at V and 4 bases at J, with 14 bases in the middle. The CDR3 length is 15 residues. From germline, CDR1 is SGHDN and CDR2 FVKESK. DNA of the CDR3: TGTGCCAGCAGCCAAGGGTCTAGGAGAGGATACGAGCAGTACTTC. This translates into CASSQGSRRGYEQYF.

This clonotype was found many times. The V gene is TRBV5-1, the J gene TRBJ2-7, with D unclear. V was pared by 0 bases and J by 2 bases, with 9 bases between. CDR3 length: 14 amino acids. Germline lookup yields CDR1 SGHRS and CDR2 YFSETQ. The CDR3 spells CASSLDRRAYEQYF. In DNA, the CDR3 is TGCGCCAGCAGCTTGGATAGAAGGGCCTACGAGCAGTACTTC.

This clonotype has just a few counts. The chain has TRBV6-2 or TRBV6-3 and TRBJ1-5, with 7 bases identical to TRBD1. This CDR3 comprises 13 residues. The germline CDR1 and CDR2 sequences are MNHEY and SVGEGT. V was pared by 6 bases and J by 7 bases, with 6 bases of the junction left unmatched. The CDR3 DNA reads TGTGCCAGCAGCACAGGGGTGAGACAGCCCCAGCATTTT. Protein product: CASSTGVRQPQHF.

At least ten counts were recorded for this clonotype. The chain combines TRBV7-6 with TRBJ1-1; the D is unclear. Per germline, CDR1 SGHVS and CDR2 FNYEAQ. The V gene lost 7 bases and the J gene lost 7 bases, with 10 bases spanning the gap. There are 11 residues in the CDR3. Here the CDR3 reads CASTSYNEAFF. In DNA, the CDR3 is TGTGCCAGCACCTCTTACAATGAAGCTTTCTTT.

This clonotype was detected many times. The chain employs TRBV7-3 and TRBJ2-1, with D possibly matching TRBD2 (5 bases). The CDR3 runs to 14 residues. Trimming stripped 2 bases from V and 3 bases from J, with 8 bases between. CDR1 and CDR2 from the germline V gene are SGHTA and FQGTGA. The CDR3 reads CASSLEGLYNEQFF. CDR3 DNA sequence: TGTGCCAGCAGCTTAGAAGGACTCTACAATGAGCAGTTCTTC.

Ten or more counts support this clonotype. The genes are TRBV7-2 and TRBJ1-5; D perhaps matches TRBD1 (5 bases). V was clipped by 6 bases and J by 4 bases, with 13 bases between them. The CDR3 totals 14 residues. In germline, CDR1 is SGHTA, CDR2 FQGNSA. CDR3 residues: CASRGTGWNQPQHF. CDR3 nucleotide sequence: TGTGCCAGCAGGGGGACGGGTTGGAATCAGCCCCAGCATTTT.

This clonotype was observed a few times. The rearrangement uses TRBV5-1 and TRBJ1-1, with D possibly TRBD1 on 5 matching bases. This CDR3 region has 17 residues. Germline lookup yields CDR1 SGHRS and CDR2 YFSETQ. The V and J ends lost 0 bases and 4 bases respectively, with 19 bases between them. The CDR3 sequence: CASSLAGAPERGTEAFF. The CDR3 nucleotides are TGCGCCAGCAGCTTGGCCGGGGCACCCGAACGGGGCACTGAAGCTTTCTTT.

This chain links TRBV4-3 with TRBJ2-1; D could derive from TRBD1 or TRBD2 (6 bases each). V dropped 4 bases and J dropped 10 bases, with 14 bases sitting between them. This CDR3 spans 13 amino acids. Germline V lookup: CDR1 LGHNA, CDR2 YSLEER. The DNA for the CDR3 is TGCGCCAGCAGCCCCCGGGGGCTTAGGGAGCAGTTCTTC. It codes for CASSPRGLREQFF.

V usage is TRBV7-2 and J usage is TRBJ2-7; D gene ambiguous. With 5 bases removed from V and 0 bases from J, the gap between germline ends came to 5 bases. CDR1 and CDR2 from the germline V gene are SGHTA and FQGNSA. This CDR3 has 12 amino acids. The CDR3 region has the DNA TGTGCCAGCAGCGCGCTCTCCTACGAGCAGTACTTC. It specifies CASSALSYEQYF.

This clonotype appeared many times. V and J are TRBV10-3 and TRBJ2-3; 7 nucleotides agree with TRBD2. This CDR3 is built from 16 residues. V shed 2 bases, J shed 5 bases, and the junction held 10 bases outside the gene matches. Germline V gene data show CDR1 as ENHRY and CDR2 as SYGVKD. CDR3: CAISELTSIGVDTQYF. DNA of the CDR3: TGTGCCATCAGTGAGCTGACTAGCATAGGAGTAGATACGCAGTATTTT.

Here the CDR3 DNA reads TGTGCCAGCACCCTAGGGCAGCAAATCTCTGGGGCCAACGTCCTGACTTTC. This codes for CASTLGQQISGANVLTF. The gene calls are TRBV2 and TRBJ2-6; D gene ambiguous. This CDR3 region has 17 residues. V was shortened by 7 bases and J by 0 bases, with 16 bases between the two germline ends. Germline-derived CDR1 and CDR2 are SNHLY and FYNNEI. The full variable domain, rest sourced from reference TRBV2 and TRBJ2-6, is EPEVTQTPSHQVTQMGQEVILRCVPISNHLYFYWYRQILGQKVEFLVSFYNNEISEKSEIFDDQFSVERPDGSNFTLKIRSTKLEDSAMYFCASTLGQQISGANVLTFGAGSRLTVL.

This clonotype has ten or more counts. V gene TRBV7-2 combines with J gene TRBJ1-2; D may be TRBD1 (5 bases). The V and J ends lost 0 bases and 4 bases respectively, with 12 bases between them. CDR1 SGHTA and CDR2 FQGNSA come from the germline V gene. The CDR3 consists of 15 residues. The CDR3 loop is CASSLAGQFAYGYTF. The CDR3 DNA sequence: TGTGCCAGCAGCTTAGCGGGGCAGTTCGCCTATGGCTACACCTTC.

This clonotype came up many times. This sequence joins TRBV7-2 and TRBJ1-2, with D possibly matching TRBD1 (6 bases). The CDR3 runs 14 residues. Trimming took off 4 bases at V and 1 base at J, with 10 bases between the two ends. Germline V gene lookup returns CDR1 SGHTA and CDR2 FQGNSA. The DNA for the CDR3 is TGTGCCAGCAGCTCTACAGGGATTAACTATGGCTACACCTTC. Encoded protein: CASSSTGINYGYTF.

In its sample, this clonotype was seen a few times. The chain joins TRBV4-2 to TRBJ1-2; D is possibly TRBD1 (6 bases). Trimming shortened V by 2 bases and J by 8 bases, and 9 bases separated the two germline ends. This CDR3 has 12 residues. Germline V gene data show CDR1 as LGHNA and CDR2 as YNFKEQ. The CDR3 loop is CASSQPRGGYTF. The CDR3 DNA is TGTGCCAGCAGCCAACCCAGGGGAGGCTACACCTTC.